The present T cell receptor beta chain was sequenced within a study of identical twins. In its sample, this clonotype was seen a few times. V was cut by 5 bases and J by 1 base, with 15 bases left in between. CDR1 and CDR2 (germline): WSHSY, SAAADI. The CDR3 spans 16 residues. TCRdb analysed the 5' RACE reads with MiXCR anew, one entry per CDR3 protein. The profile shows about 890,000 distinct CDR3 sequences, roughly 12% of them singletons. The sample was also linked to a second study, of yellow fever vaccine responses in identical twins.

This chain uses TRBV10-2 with TRBJ1-5; D is possibly TRBD1 (6 bases). The specimen sequenced was PBMCs. The receptor was derived from a woman younger than 30 in good health. CDR3 sequence: CASSITGTPSNQPQHF. The CDR3 bases are TGCGCCAGCAGTATTACCGGGACACCGAGCAATCAGCCCCAGCATTTT.